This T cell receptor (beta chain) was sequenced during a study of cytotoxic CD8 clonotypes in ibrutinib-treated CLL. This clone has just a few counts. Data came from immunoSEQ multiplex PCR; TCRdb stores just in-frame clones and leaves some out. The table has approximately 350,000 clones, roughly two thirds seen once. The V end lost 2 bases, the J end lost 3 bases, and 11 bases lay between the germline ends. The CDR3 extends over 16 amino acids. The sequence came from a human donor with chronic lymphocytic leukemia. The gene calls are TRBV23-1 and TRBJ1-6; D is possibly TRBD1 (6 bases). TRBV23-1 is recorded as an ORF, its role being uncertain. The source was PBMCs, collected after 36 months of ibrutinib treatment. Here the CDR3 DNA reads TGCGCCAGCAGTCAACACAGGGAGGACTATAATTCACCCCTCCACTTT. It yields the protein CASSQHREDYNSPLHF.